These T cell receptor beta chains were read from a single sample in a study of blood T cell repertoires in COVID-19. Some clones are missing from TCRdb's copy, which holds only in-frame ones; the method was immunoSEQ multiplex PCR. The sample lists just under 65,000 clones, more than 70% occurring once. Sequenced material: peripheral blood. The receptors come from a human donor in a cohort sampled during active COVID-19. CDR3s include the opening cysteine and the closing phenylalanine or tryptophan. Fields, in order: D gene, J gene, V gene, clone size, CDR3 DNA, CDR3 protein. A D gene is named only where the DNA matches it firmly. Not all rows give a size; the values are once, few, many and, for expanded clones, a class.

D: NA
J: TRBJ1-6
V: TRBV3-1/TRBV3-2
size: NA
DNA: TGTGCCAGCAGCCTCGCGGCCCCTTTAACCGGGTCACCCCTCCACTTT
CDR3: CASSLAAPLTGSPLHF

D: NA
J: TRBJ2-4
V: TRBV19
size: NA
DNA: TGTGCCAGTAGTCCTAGGAGGACAGAAGCAAACATTCAGTACTTC
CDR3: CASSPRRTEANIQYF

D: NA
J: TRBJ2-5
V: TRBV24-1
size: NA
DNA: TGTGCCACCAGTGATCCAAGTAGGGGAGAGACCCAGTACTTC
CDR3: CATSDPSRGETQYF

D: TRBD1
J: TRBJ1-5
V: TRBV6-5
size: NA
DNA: TGTGCCAGCAGCCAGGGGGATCAGCCCCAGCATTTT
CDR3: CASSQGDQPQHF

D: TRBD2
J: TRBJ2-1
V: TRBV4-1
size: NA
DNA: TGCGCCAGCAGCCAGGGCGTTCTAGCGGGAGGTGGCAATGAGCAGTTCTTC
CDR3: CASSQGVLAGGGNEQFF

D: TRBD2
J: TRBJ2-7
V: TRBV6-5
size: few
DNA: TGTGCCAGCAGCGTGTCTAGCGGGGAGTCCGACGAGCAGTACTTC
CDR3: CASSVSSGESDEQYF

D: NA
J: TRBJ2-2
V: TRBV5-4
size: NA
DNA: TGTGCCAGCAGCTTGGCCGGGCAGGGGCCCGCCGGGGAGCTGTTTTTT
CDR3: CASSLAGQGPAGELFF

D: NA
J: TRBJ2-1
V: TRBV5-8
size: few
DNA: TGTGCCAGCAGCCCCCCCGGTGAGCAGTTCTTC
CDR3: CASSPPGEQFF

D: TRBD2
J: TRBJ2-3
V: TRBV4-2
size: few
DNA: TGTGCCAGCAGCCAGGGGACTAGCGGGAGCACAGATACGCAGTATTTT
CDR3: CASSQGTSGSTDTQYF

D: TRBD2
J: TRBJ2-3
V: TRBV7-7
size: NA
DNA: TGTGCTAGCAGCCCGCGCGGGGGAGCCGCTAGCACAGATACGCAGTATTTT
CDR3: CASSPRGGAASTDTQYF

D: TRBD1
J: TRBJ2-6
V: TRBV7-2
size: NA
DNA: TGTGCCAGCAGGTCTACAGGGGGCTGGGCCAACGTCCTGACTTTC
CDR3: CASRSTGGWANVLTF

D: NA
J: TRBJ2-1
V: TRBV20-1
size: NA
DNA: TGCAGTGCTAAGGGCGGACTAGAGCAGTTCTTC
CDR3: CSAKGGLEQFF

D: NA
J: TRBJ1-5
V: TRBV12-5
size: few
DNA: TGTGCTAGTGGTTGGGGGCGCAGCAATCAGCCCCAGCATTTT
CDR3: CASGWGRSNQPQHF

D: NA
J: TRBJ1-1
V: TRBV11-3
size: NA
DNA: TGTGCCAGCAGCTTTTACAGGAACACTGAAGCTTTCTTT
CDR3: CASSFYRNTEAFF

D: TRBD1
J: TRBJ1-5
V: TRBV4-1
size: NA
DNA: TGCGCCAGCAGCCAAGGGAGGGCCGTAGGACAGGCCTCCCCTTTCATTCAGCCCCAGCATTTT
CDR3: CASSQGRAVGQASPFIQPQHF

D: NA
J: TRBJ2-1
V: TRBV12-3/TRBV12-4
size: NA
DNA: TGTGCCAGCAGCCCCGGGAATGAGCAGTTCTTC
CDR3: CASSPGNEQFF

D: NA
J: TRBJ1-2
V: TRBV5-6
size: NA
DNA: TGTGCCAGCAGCCCTGGAGGCGGGGCTGGCTACACCTTC
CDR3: CASSPGGGAGYTF

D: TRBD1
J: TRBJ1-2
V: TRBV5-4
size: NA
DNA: TGTGCCAGCAGCTTGGGGGGACAGGGGGCAGGTGGCTACACCTTC
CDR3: CASSLGGQGAGGYTF

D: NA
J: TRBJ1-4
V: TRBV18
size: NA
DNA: TGTGCCAGCTCACCAATCGGGACCAGGGGTGAAAAACTGTTTTTT
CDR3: CASSPIGTRGEKLFF

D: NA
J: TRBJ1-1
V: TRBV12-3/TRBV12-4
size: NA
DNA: TGTGCCAGCAGGGGGCCGCGGAACACTGAAGCTTTCTTT
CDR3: CASRGPRNTEAFF

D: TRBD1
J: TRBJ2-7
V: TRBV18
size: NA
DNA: TGTGCCAGCTCGTTTAAGACAGGGGGGGAAACCTACGAGCAGTACTTC
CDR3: CASSFKTGGETYEQYF

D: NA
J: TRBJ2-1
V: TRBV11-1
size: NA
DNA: TGTGCCAGCAGCTCCACCCTAGAGCAGTTCTTC
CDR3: CASSSTLEQFF

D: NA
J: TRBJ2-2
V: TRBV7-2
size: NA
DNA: TGTGCCAGCAGCTTAGTACTAGGGATAACCGGGGAGCTGTTTTTT
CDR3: CASSLVLGITGELFF

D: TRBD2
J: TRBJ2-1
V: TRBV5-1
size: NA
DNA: TGCGCCAGCAGCTTGGATGGCGGGGGGGTAACTGAGCAGTTCTTC
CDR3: CASSLDGGGVTEQFF

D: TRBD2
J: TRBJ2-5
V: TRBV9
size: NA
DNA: TGTGCCAGCAGCCCCGGACTAGCGGGAGTTGAGACCCAGTACTTC
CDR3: CASSPGLAGVETQYF

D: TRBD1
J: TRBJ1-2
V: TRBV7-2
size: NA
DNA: TGTGCCAGCAGTCTTCAAGGACGCGGACAGGGAGGCGGCTACACCTTC
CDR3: CASSLQGRGQGGGYTF

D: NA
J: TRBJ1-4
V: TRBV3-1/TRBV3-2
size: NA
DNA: TGTGCCAGCAGCCTAAGGGGTGAAAAACTGTTTTTT
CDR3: CASSLRGEKLFF

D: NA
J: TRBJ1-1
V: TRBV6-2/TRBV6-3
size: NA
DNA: TGTGCCAGCAGTTACACGGGAAACACTGAAGCTTTCTTT
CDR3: CASSYTGNTEAFF

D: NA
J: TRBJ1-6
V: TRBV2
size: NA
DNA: TGTGCCAGCAACCGGGACGGGAGCTCCTATAATTCACCCCTCCACTTT
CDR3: CASNRDGSSYNSPLHF

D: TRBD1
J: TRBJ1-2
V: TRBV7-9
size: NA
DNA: TGTGCCAGCAGCTTTCAGGGGGCGATTCACTATGGCTACACCTTC
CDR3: CASSFQGAIHYGYTF

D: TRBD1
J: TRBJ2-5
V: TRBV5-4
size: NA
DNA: TGTGCCAGCAGCCCCCGGGACAGGGGGGAGGAGACCCAGTACTTC
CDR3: CASSPRDRGEETQYF

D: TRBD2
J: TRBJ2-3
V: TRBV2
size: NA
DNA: TGTGCCAGCAGTGAAGGGAGCGGGGGGCGTAGCACAGATACGCAGTATTTT
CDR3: CASSEGSGGRSTDTQYF

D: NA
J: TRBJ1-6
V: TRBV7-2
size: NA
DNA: TGTGCCAGCAGCACTAACTGGGTATCACCCCTCCACTTT
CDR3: CASSTNWVSPLHF

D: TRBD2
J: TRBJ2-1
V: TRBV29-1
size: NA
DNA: TGCAGCGTTGAAGGCGGTAGCGGGAGAATCGAGTTCTTC
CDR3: CSVEGGSGRIEFF

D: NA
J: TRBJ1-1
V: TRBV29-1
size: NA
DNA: TGCAGCGTTGCTGATATTAGTGGCACTGAAGCTTTCTTT
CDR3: CSVADISGTEAFF

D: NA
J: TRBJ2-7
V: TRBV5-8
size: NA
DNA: TGTGCCAGCAGCTTGTCAGGGGCTCCCACCTACGAGCAGTACTTC
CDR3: CASSLSGAPTYEQYF

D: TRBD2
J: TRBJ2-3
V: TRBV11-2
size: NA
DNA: TGTGCCAGCAGCCGACTAGCGGGGGAGACAGATACGCAGTATTTT
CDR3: CASSRLAGETDTQYF

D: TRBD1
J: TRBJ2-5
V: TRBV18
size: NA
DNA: TGTGCCAGCTCACCGGACAGGGGGCGCACGGGGACCCAGTACTTC
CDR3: CASSPDRGRTGTQYF

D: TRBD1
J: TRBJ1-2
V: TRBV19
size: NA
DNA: TGTGCCAGTAGCAACCCGGACAGGGGAGATGGCTACACCTTC
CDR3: CASSNPDRGDGYTF

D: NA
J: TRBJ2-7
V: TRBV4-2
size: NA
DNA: TGTGCCAGCAGCCAAGAGTTCGCGGGGCCCTCCTACGAGCAGTACTTC
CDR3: CASSQEFAGPSYEQYF

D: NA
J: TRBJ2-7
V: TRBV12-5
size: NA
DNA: TGTGCTAGTGGTTTGGGTACAGGGTTCGAGCAGTACTTC
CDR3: CASGLGTGFEQYF

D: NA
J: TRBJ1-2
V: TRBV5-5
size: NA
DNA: TGTGCCAGCAGCCTCAGGAGGGGAGCTAACTATGGCTACACCTTC
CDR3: CASSLRRGANYGYTF

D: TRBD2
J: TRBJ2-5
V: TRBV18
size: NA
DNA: TGTGCCAGCTCACTCCTGAAGACTAGCGGGGGGGAAGGAAAGACCCAGTACTTC
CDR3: CASSLLKTSGGEGKTQYF